One and the same sample provided the 5 T cell receptor beta chains below, sequenced in a study of T cell responses to AZD1222 COVID-19 vaccine. Clones were sequenced by immunoSEQ multiplex PCR, and TCRdb holds only the in-frame ones, with some missing. The data show approximately 120,000 clones, with more than 80% seen just once and less than 5.5% held by the top ten. The material sequenced was peripheral blood, taken 28 days after the second AZD1222 dose. The receptors stem from an adult who received the AZD1222 COVID-19 vaccine.

This rearrangement joins TRBV30 to TRBJ2-7; D could derive from TRBD1 or TRBD2 (5 bases each). V shed 0 bases and J shed 2 bases, with 17 bases lying between them. Germline-derived CDR1 and CDR2 are GTSNPN and SVGIG (reference sequence). The CDR3 is 16 residues long. The CDR3 DNA reads TGTGCCTGGAGTGTACTAGGGGCGATTGGCCCCTACGAGCAGTACTTC. Translated: CAWSVLGAIGPYEQYF.

The chain couples TRBV2 to TRBJ1-2; no definite D call. Deletions cut 2 bases from V and 2 bases from J, with 9 bases between. The germline V gene encodes CDR1 SNHLY and CDR2 FYNNEI. The CDR3 extends over 14 amino acids. DNA for the CDR3: TGTGCCAGCAGTGAAACACGAGGGAACTATGGCTACACCTTC. Its protein is CASSETRGNYGYTF. Complete variable domain (other parts from reference TRBV2 and TRBJ1-2): EPEVTQTPSHQVTQMGQEVILRCVPISNHLYFYWYRQILGQKVEFLVSFYNNEISEKSEIFDDQFSVERPDGSNFTLKIRSTKLEDSAMYFCASSETRGNYGYTFGSGTRLTVV.

The rearrangement joins TRBV7-2 to TRBJ2-6; D uncertain. V shed 1 base and J shed 0 bases, with 10 bases lying between them. The CDR3 covers 17 residues. CDR1 SGHTA and CDR2 FQGNSA come from the germline V gene. CDR3 nucleotides: TGTGCCAGCAGCTTAGAAGGCAGAATCTCTGGGGCCAACGTCCTGACTTTC. Translation gives CASSLEGRISGANVLTF. Based on the CDR3 plus reference TRBV7-2 and TRBJ2-6, the full variable domain is GAGVSQSPSNKVTEKGKDVELRCDPISGHTALYWYRQSLGQGLEFLIYFQGNSAPDKSGLPSDRFSAERTGGSVSTLTIQRTQQEDSAVYLCASSLEGRISGANVLTFGAGSRLTVL.

This chain links TRBV7-8 with TRBJ1-5; TRBD1 matches at 7 bases. The CDR3 contains 17 residues. V was clipped by 5 bases and J by 3 bases; unmatched bases: 13. Germline CDR1 is SGHVS and CDR2 is FQNEAQ. The CDR3 region has the DNA TGTGCCAGCAGCGAACATCCAGGCACAGGGGTCAATCAGCCCCAGCATTTT. Amino acids: CASSEHPGTGVNQPQHF.

The chain carries TRBV9 and TRBJ1-6; 7 bases map to TRBD1. The CDR3 spans 16 residues. The V and J ends lost 4 bases and 5 bases, in that order; junction bases with no gene match: 9. Germline CDR1 is SGDLS and CDR2 is YYNGEE. The CDR3 DNA reads as TGTGCCAGCAGCTCCTGGGAGACAGGGAATAATTCACCCCTCCACTTT. It encodes CASSSWETGNNSPLHF.